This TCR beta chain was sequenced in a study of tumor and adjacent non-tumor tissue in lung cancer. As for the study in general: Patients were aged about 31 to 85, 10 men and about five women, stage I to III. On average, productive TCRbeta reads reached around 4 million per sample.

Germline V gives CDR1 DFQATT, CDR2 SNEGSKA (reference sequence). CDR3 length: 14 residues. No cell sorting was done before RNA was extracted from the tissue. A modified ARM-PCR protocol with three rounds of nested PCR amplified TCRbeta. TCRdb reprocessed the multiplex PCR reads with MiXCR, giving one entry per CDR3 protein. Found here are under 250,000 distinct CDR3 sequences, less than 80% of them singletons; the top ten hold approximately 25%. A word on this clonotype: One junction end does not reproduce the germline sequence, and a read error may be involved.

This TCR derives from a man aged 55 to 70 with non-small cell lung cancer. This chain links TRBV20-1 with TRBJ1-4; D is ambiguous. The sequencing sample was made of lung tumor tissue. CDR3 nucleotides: TGCAGTACTAGAGATAAGCGGGCCAATGAAAAACTGTTTTTT. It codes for CSTRDKRANEKLFF.